This TCR beta chain was sequenced during a study of cytomegalovirus exposure and HLA in healthy donors. Background on the study: In an early release, HLA-typed donors contributed 80 million to 95 million unique TCR sequences.

This CDR3 spans 14 amino acids. Trimming shortened V by 4 bases and J by 4 bases, and 13 bases separated the two germline ends. Germline lookup yields CDR1 MNHEY and CDR2 SMNVEV (reference sequence). This clone has more than one count but fewer than ten. Its antigen remains unidentified. General study points: Listed as cytomegalovirus-associated were over 150 TCR beta chains. Reportedly, a later analysis found an Asian-associated ancestry cluster had fewer N-insertions than the roughly 670-donor mean.

Primers: 60 Vbeta forward and 13 Jbeta reverse. Per the authors' pipeline: Roughly 11 million shared chains were among the about 80 million unique TCR beta chains that a later analysis counted. TCRdb's table, derived via immunoSEQ multiplex PCR, lists solely in-frame clones and lacks some. V, J and clone size reflect that table, while D and trimming were determined from the DNA. The repertoire has 200,000 to 250,000 clones, roughly 70% of them found once; the top ten carry approximately 2.5%. Sequencing used PBMCs. This receptor was taken from a man aged 40-49 years in good health and CMV-seropositive. The gene calls are TRBV27 and TRBJ1-2, with D maybe TRBD1 (5 bases). The CDR3 nucleotides read TGTGCCAGCAGTTCTCAGTTTCAGGGCTATGGCTACACCTTC. It is translated as CASSSQFQGYGYTF.